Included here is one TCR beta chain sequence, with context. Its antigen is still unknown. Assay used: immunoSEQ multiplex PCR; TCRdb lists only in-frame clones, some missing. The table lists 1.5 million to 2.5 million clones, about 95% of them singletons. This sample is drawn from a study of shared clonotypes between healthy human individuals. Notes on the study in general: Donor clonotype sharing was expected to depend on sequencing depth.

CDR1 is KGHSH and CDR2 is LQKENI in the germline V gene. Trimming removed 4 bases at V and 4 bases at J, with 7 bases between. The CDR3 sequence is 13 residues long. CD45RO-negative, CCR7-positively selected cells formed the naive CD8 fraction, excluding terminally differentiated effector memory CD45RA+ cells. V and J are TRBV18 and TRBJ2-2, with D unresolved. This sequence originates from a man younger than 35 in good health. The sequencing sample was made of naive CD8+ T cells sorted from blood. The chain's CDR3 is CASSLYGTGELFF. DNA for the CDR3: TGTGCCAGCTCACTGTACGGCACCGGGGAGCTGTTTTTT.